This TCR beta chain originates from a study of shared clonotypes between healthy human individuals. The wider study: CD8 memory received one plate per donor, CD8 naive two, CD4 memory three and CD4 naive three.

V shed 3 bases and J shed 3 bases, with 9 bases lying between them. Germline V gene lookup returns CDR1 MNHEY and CDR2 SVGAGI. This CDR3 spans 13 amino acids. In regard to this clone: Its antigen remains unidentified.

Study-level results: Some clonotypes were shared by all four sorted-subset donors, while others were not shared. The non-shared ones had lower generation probabilities than the shared ones. Few donors limited the genetic and exposure-history diversity represented.

Data came from immunoSEQ multiplex PCR; TCRdb stores just in-frame clones and leaves some out. The sample lists about 590,000 clones; around 95% were seen once. Positively selected for CCR7, the CD45RO-negative cells used as naive CD8 cells excluded terminally differentiated effector memory CD45RA+ cells. Donors were healthy HIV-negative adults without recent acute infections or vaccinations. The sequence was collected from a woman younger than 45 in good health. The chain couples TRBV6-5 to TRBJ2-7; tentatively, D is TRBD2 (5 bases). The sequenced sample consisted of naive CD8+ T cells sorted from blood. The CDR3 is CASSYSDDYEQYF. The DNA for the CDR3 is TGTGCCAGCAGTTATAGCGACGACTACGAGCAGTACTTC.